This T cell receptor beta chain originates from a study of T cells in Graves' hyperthyroidism and ophthalmopathy. Study as a whole: Blood from the periphery was taken at initial diagnosis, before any treatment.

Remarks on this clonotype: An end of the junction differs from the germline gene, which may be a read error.

The CDR3 has 17 amino acids. Germline CDR1 and CDR2: MNHEY and SVGAGI. The CDR3 regions of TCR beta were amplified from RNA transcripts. The primer set for the first-round RT-PCR of the TCR CDR3 was HTBI. TCRdb redid the calling of the multiplex PCR reads with MiXCR, one entry per CDR3 protein. The table shows around 290,000 distinct CDR3 sequences, with approximately 14% occurring only once. Patients were excluded because of uncontrolled infection, other autoimmune disease, pregnancy or lactation. The chain has TRBV6-5 and TRBJ2-1, with 13 positions matching TRBD2. The sample consisted of blood. This sequence was found in a woman aged 40-49 years with Graves' hyperthyroidism. As DNA, the CDR3 is TGTGCCAGCAGTTCGGGCCTCGGACTAGCGGGAGACAATGGGCAGTTCTTC. It specifies CASSSGLGLAGDNGQFF.